Presented here are 5 T cell receptor beta chains from one specimen sequenced in a study of Tregs in tolerant kidney transplant recipients. Sequenced by immunoSEQ multiplex PCR; TCRdb stores in-frame clones only, minus some. The profile shows 650 to 850 clones, around two fifths of them singletons. No antigen has been identified for these receptors. The sequences come from Tregs from blood cultured with allogeneic cells, collected before the transplant. These receptor sequences come from a human patient who received a combined kidney and bone marrow transplant.

The chain joins TRBV5-4 to TRBJ1-2; no clear D gene. Germline CDR1 reads SGHNT; CDR2 reads YYREEE (reference sequence). This CDR3 has 12 residues. V dropped 5 bases and J dropped 6 bases, with 11 bases sitting between them. The CDR3: CASSVGLHGYTF. DNA of the CDR3: TGTGCCAGCAGTGTAGGGCTCCATGGCTACACCTTC.

The chain employs TRBV7-2 and TRBJ2-1; 9 bases map to TRBD1. J gave up 2 bases and V 7 bases, and 9 bases lay outside the gene matches. Germline V gene sequence: CDR1 SGHTA, CDR2 FQGNSA. The CDR3 covers 16 residues. This CDR3 is CASTPPGTGTYNEQFF. The CDR3 bases are TGTGCCAGCACCCCCCCCGGGACAGGGACCTACAATGAGCAGTTCTTC.

The CDR3 coding sequence is TGTGCCAGCAGACACCCGAACTCCTACGAGCAGTACTTC. Residues: CASRHPNSYEQYF. The rearrangement joins TRBV2 to TRBJ2-7; D is uncertain. The germline gives CDR1 SNHLY, CDR2 FYNNEI. Trimming cost V 6 bases and J 0 bases, with 9 bases left between them. The CDR3 spans 13 residues.

The rearrangement joins TRBV20-1 to TRBJ1-2, with D unclear. Deletions cut 5 bases from V and 1 base from J, with 5 bases between. CDR1 DFQATT and CDR2 SNEGSKA come from the germline V gene (reference sequence). There are 11 residues in the CDR3. The CDR3 coding sequence is TGCAGTGCTTCTTTTAACTATGGCTACACCTTC. Translation: CSASFNYGYTF.

This rearrangement joins TRBV6-5 to TRBJ2-2; the match to TRBD1 covers 9 bases. J was trimmed by 5 bases and V by 0 bases; bases with no gene match: 4. The germline V gene encodes CDR1 MNHEY and CDR2 SVGAGI. The CDR3 length is 16 residues. CDR3 sequence reads: CASSYSRQGGTGELFF. The CDR3 DNA reads as TGTGCCAGCAGTTACTCCCGACAGGGGGGGACCGGGGAGCTGTTTTTT.